Sequencing of this T cell receptor beta chain was carried out in a study of shared clonotypes between healthy human individuals. Germline-derived CDR1 and CDR2 are LGHNA and YNFKEQ. The germline V and J ends were trimmed by 3 bases and 2 bases, with 17 bases remaining between them. The CDR3 spans 17 residues. The data were produced by immunoSEQ multiplex PCR, yet TCRdb's version contains in-frame clones alone and is incomplete. The sample holds around 2.5 million clones; 90% to 95% are singletons and the top ten take about 0.34%. This clone is a singleton in its sample. The chain is built from TRBV4-2 and TRBJ2-1; D is possibly TRBD2 (6 bases). The specimen was naive CD4+ T cells from PBMCs. Subset defined: CD45RA+ positively selected. The sequence derives from a man younger than 35 in good health. Some clones in this sample may be carry-over from other donors' samples. CDR3 DNA sequence: TGTGCCAGCAGCCACCCAGGAGGGGACTGGACCTACAATGAGCAGTTCTTC. Amino acid sequence: CASSHPGGDWTYNEQFF.